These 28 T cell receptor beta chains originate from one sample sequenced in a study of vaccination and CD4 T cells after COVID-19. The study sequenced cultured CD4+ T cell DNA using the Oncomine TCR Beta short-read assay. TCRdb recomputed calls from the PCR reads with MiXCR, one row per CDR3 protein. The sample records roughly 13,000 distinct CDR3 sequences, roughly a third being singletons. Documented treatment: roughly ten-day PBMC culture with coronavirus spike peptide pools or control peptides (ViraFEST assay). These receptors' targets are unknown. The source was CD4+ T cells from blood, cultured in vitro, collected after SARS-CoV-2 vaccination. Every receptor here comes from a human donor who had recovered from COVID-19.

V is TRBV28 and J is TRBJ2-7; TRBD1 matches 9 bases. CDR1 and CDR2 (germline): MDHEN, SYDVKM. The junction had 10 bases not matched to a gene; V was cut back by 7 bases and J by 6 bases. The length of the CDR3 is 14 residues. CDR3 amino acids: CASTLMDRGSEQYF. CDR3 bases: TGTGCCAGCACTCTCATGGACAGGGGTAGCGAGCAGTACTTC.

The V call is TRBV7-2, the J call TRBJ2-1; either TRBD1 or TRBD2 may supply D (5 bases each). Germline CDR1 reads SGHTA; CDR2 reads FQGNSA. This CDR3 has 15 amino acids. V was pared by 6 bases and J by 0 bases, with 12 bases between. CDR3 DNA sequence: TGTGCCAGCAGTTGCCAGGGAGACTCCTACAATGAGCAGTTCTTC. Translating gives CASSCQGDSYNEQFF.

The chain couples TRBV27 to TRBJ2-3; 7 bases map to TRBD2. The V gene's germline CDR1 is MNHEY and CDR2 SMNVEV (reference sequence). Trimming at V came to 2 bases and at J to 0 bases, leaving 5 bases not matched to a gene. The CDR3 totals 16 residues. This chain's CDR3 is CASSLDPGGSTDTQYF. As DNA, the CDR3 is TGTGCCAGCAGTTTAGATCCGGGGGGTAGCACAGATACGCAGTATTTT.

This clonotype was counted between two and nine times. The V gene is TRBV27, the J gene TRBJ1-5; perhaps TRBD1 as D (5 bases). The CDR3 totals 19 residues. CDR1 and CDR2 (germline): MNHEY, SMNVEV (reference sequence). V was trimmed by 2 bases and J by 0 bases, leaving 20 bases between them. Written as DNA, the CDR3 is TGTGCCAGCAGTTTAAGCGGGCCGTGGGACCGGTATAGCAATCAGCCCCAGCATTTT. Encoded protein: CASSLSGPWDRYSNQPQHF.

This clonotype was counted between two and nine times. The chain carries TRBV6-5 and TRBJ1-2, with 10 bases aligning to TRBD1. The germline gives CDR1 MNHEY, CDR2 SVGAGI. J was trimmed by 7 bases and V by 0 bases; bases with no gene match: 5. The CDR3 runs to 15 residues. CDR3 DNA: TGTGCCAGCAGTTACTCGCGGGACAGGGGTACTGGCTACACCTTC. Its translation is CASSYSRDRGTGYTF.

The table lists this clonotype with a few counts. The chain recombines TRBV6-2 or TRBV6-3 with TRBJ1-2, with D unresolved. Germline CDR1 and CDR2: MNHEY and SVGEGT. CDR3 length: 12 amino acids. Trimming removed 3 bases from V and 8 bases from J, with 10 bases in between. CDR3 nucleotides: TGTGCCAGCAGTTATGCGACACTAGGCTACACCTTC. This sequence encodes CASSYATLGYTF.

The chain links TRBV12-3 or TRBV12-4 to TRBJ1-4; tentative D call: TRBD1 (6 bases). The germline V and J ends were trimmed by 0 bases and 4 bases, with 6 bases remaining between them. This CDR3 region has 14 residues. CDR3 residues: CASSLAGGNEKLFF. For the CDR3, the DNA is TGTGCCAGCAGTTTAGCAGGGGGTAATGAAAAACTGTTTTTT.

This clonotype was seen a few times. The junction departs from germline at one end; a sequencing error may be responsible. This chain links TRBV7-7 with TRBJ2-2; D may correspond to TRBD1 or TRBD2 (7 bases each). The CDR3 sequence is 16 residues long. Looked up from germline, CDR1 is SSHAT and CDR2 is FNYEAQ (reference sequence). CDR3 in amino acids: CASRPGGAGDTGELFF. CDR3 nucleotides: TGTGCTAGCAGGCCAGGGGGGGCAGGGGACACCGGGGAGCTGTTTTTT.

The CDR3 is CSANIPGLAGYEQFF. For the CDR3, the DNA is TGCAGTGCTAACATACCGGGACTAGCTGGTTATGAGCAGTTCTTC. The chain combines TRBV20-1 with TRBJ2-1; 9 bases match TRBD2. The germline CDR1 and CDR2 sequences are DFQATT and SNEGSKA (reference sequence). V dropped 4 bases and J dropped 8; count of bases not matched to a gene: 12. This CDR3 is 15 amino acids long.

Written as DNA, the CDR3 is TGCAGTGCCCTCGGGACTAGCGGGAGGGACTCCTACGAGCAGTACTTC. It specifies CSALGTSGRDSYEQYF. V is TRBV20-1 and J is TRBJ2-7; 16 nucleotides line up with TRBD2. V gave up 6 bases and J gave up 0 bases; unmatched junction bases: 5. This CDR3 spans 16 amino acids. Germline CDR1 and CDR2: DFQATT and SNEGSKA (reference sequence).

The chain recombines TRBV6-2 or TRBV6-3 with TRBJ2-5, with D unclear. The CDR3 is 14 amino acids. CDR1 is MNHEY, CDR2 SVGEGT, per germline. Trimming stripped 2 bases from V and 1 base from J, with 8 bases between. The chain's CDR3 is CASSYVSAQETQYF. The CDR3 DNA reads TGTGCCAGCAGTTACGTTTCGGCCCAAGAGACCCAGTACTTC.

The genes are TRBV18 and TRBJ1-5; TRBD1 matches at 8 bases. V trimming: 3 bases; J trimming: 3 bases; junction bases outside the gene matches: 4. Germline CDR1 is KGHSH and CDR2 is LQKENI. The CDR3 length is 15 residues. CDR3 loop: CASSPTGVINQPQHF. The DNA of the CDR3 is TGTGCCAGCTCACCGACAGGGGTGATCAATCAGCCCCAGCATTTT.

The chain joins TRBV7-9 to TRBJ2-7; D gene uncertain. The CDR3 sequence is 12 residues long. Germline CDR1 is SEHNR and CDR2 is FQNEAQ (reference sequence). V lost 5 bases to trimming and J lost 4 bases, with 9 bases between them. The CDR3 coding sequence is TGTGCCAGCAGCGATATCCTTTACGAGCAGTACTTC. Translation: CASSDILYEQYF.

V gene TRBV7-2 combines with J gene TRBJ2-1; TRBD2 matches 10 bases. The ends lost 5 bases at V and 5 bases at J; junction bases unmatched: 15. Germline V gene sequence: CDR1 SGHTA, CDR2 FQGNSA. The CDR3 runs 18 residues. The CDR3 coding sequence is TGTGCCAGCAGCCCGACCAACCAAGCTAGCGGGAGCAACAATGAGCAGTTCTTC. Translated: CASSPTNQASGSNNEQFF.

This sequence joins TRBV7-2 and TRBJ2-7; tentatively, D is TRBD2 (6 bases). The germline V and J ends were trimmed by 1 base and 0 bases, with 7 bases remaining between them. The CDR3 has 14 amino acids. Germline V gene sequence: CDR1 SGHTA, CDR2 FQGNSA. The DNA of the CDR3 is TGTGCCAGCAGCTTAGGCGGGATCTCCTACGAGCAGTACTTC. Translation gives CASSLGGISYEQYF.

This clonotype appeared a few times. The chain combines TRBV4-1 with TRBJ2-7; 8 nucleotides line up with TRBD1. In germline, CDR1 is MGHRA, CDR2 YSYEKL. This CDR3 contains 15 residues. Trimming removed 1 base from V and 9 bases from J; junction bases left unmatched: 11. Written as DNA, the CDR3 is TGCGCCAGCAGCCAAGGTCCGGACAGGGCCATCTGGCAGTACTTC. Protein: CASSQGPDRAIWQYF.

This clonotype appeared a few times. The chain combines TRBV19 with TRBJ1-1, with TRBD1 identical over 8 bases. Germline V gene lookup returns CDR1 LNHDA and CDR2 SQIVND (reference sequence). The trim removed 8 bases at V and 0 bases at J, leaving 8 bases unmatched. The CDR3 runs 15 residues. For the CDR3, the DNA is TGTGCCAGTGGGAGGACAGGGCCCATGAACACTGAAGCTTTCTTT. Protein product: CASGRTGPMNTEAFF.

The CDR3 reads CASSPLSGSEAFF. The CDR3, as DNA: TGTGCCAGCAGCCCCCTGTCAGGGAGTGAAGCTTTCTTT. This rearrangement joins TRBV14 to TRBJ1-1, with D maybe TRBD1 (5 bases). Germline CDR1 and CDR2: SGHDN and FVKESK. The CDR3 is 13 amino acids. Trimming shortened V by 4 bases and J by 7 bases, and 13 bases separated the two germline ends. Complete variable domain (other parts from reference TRBV14 and TRBJ1-1): EAGVTQFPSHSVIEKGQTVTLRCDPISGHDNLYWYRRVMGKEIKFLLHFVKESKQDESGMPNNRFLAERTGGTYSTLKVQPAELEDSGVYFCASSPLSGSEAFFGQGTRLTVV.

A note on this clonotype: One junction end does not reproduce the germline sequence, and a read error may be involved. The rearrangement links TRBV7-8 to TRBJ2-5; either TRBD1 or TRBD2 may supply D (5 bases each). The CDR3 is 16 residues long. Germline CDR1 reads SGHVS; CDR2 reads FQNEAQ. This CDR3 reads CASSLGPRAADGTRYF. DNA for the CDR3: TGTGCCAGCAGCTTGGGCCCCAGAGCGGCGGATGGGACCCGGTACTTC.

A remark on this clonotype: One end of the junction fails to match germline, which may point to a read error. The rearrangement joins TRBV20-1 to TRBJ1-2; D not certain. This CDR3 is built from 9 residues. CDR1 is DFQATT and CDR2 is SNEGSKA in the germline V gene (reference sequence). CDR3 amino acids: CSARDLKSF. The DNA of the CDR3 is TGCAGTGCTAGGGACCTAAAAAGCTTC.

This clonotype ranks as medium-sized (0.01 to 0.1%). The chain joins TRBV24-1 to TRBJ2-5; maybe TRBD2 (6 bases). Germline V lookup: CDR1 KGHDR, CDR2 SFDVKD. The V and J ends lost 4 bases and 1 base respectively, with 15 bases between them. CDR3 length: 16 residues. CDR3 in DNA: TGTGCCACCAGTGACCCTGGGACTGCAGCCCAAGAGACCCAGTACTTC. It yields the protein CATSDPGTAAQETQYF.

CDR3 residues: CAISVRETDGYTF. The CDR3 DNA follows: TGTGCCATCAGCGTTAGGGAGACTGATGGCTACACCTTC. V usage is TRBV10-3 and J usage is TRBJ1-2, with unresolved D. Trimming removed 6 bases at V and 6 bases at J, with 14 bases between. The CDR3 sequence is 13 residues long. CDR1 is ENHRY, CDR2 SYGVKD, per germline.

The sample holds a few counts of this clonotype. The CDR3 nucleotides read TGTGCCAGCAGTGAAGGGGGGGACCGCGCCCTCCACTTT. It specifies CASSEGGDRALHF. The rearrangement links TRBV6-1 to TRBJ1-6; possibly TRBD1 for D (5 bases). The CDR3 loop spans 13 amino acids. CDR1 MNHNS and CDR2 SASEGT come from the germline V gene. The V end lost 1 base, the J end lost 14 bases, and 12 bases lay between the germline ends.

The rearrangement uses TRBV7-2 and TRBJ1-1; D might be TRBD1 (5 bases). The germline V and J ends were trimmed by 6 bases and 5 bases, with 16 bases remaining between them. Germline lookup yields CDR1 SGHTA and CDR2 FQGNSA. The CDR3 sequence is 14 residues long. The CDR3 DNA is TGTGCCAGCAGGGCTCAGGGAGGGAGGACTGAAGCTTTCTTT. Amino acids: CASRAQGGRTEAFF.

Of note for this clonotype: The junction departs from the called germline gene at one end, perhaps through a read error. The CDR3 here is CAGSLKTSGSAHTQYF. Written as DNA, the CDR3 is TGTGCCGGCAGCTTAAAAACTAGCGGGAGCGCGCATACGCAGTATTTT. The V call is TRBV5-5, the J call TRBJ2-3; 11 positions match TRBD2. The CDR3 runs to 16 residues. CDR1 and CDR2 from the germline V gene are SGHKS and YYEKEE (reference sequence).

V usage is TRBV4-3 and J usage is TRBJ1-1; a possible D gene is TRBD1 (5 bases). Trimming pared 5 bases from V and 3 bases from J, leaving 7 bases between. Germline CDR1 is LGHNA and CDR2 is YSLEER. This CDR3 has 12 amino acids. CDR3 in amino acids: CASSMGDTEAFF. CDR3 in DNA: TGCGCCAGCAGCATGGGGGACACTGAAGCTTTCTTT.

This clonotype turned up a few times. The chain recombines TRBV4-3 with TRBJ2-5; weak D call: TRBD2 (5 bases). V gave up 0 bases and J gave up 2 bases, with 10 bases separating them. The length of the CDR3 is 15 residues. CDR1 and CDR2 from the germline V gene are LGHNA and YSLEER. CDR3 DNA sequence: TGCGCCAGCAGCCAAGATGGACTGGGACAAGAGACCCAGTACTTC. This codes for CASSQDGLGQETQYF.

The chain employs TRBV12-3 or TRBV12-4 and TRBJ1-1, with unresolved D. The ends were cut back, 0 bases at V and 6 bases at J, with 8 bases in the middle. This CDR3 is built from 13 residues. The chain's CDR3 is CASSLAGIAEAFF. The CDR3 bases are TGTGCCAGCAGTTTAGCCGGGATCGCTGAAGCTTTCTTT.